This TCR beta chain was observed in a study of blood T cell repertoires in COVID-19. Generated by immunoSEQ multiplex PCR, the TCRdb table keeps only in-frame clones and is missing some. The sample has 190,000 or so clones, roughly 88% seen once; the top ten hold around 9.5%. Trimming removed 3 bases from V and 5 bases from J, with 20 bases in between. There are 16 residues in the CDR3. CDR1 and CDR2 from the germline V gene are LNHNV and YYDKDF (reference sequence). This TCR derives from a woman older than 75 with acute or convalescent COVID-19. What was sequenced was peripheral blood. The rearrangement joins TRBV15 to TRBJ2-7, with D possibly matching TRBD2 (6 bases). This CDR3 reads CATSRSLSSGVHEQYF. The DNA for the CDR3 is TGTGCCACCAGCAGGTCCCTTTCATCGGGGGTCCACGAGCAGTACTTC.